This section outlines one TCR beta chain sequence together with its context. The antigen is unknown. This record belongs to a study of STAT5B mutations in CD4+ large granular lymphocyte leukemia. Produced via immunoSEQ multiplex PCR; TCRdb's table is partial and in-frame only. This table holds 30,000 to 35,000 clones, roughly 85% found once. The V and J ends lost 0 bases and 7 bases respectively, with 7 bases between them. The CDR3 has 14 residues. Germline lookup yields CDR1 LGHNA and CDR2 YNFKEQ. Controls came from buffy coats of healthy blood donors. General study points: Compared with healthy controls (2/35), patient top clones favored TRBV06 (8/27).

V gene TRBV4-2 combines with J gene TRBJ1-6; D remains ambiguous. Sequencing input: CD4+ T cells from blood buffy coats. The sequence derives from a human donor in good health. The CDR3 loop reads CASSQDMGNSPLHF. The CDR3 DNA reads TGTGCCAGCAGCCAAGATATGGGGAATTCACCCCTCCACTTT.